The 31 T cell receptor beta chains below come from one sample, sequenced in a study of blood T cell repertoires in COVID-19. The assay was immunoSEQ multiplex PCR, and TCRdb's table has in-frame clones only and misses some. The data show some 110,000 clones, about 87% seen once. Sequenced: peripheral blood. These receptors were collected from a man aged 45-60 years with acute or convalescent COVID-19.

The V gene is TRBV14, the J gene TRBJ2-1, with D possibly being TRBD1 (6 bases). CDR3 length: 19 residues. Trimming shortened V by 1 base and J by 2 bases, and 21 bases separated the two germline ends. Germline CDR1 reads SGHDN; CDR2 reads FVKESK. CDR3 sequence: CASSQATGPAPGTYNEQFF. DNA for the CDR3: TGTGCCAGCAGCCAAGCGACAGGTCCAGCCCCAGGGACCTACAATGAGCAGTTCTTC.

The chain joins TRBV5-1 to TRBJ1-1; TRBD1 matches 8 bases. V was pared by 1 base and J by 4 bases, with 3 bases of the junction left unmatched. Germline V gene lookup returns CDR1 SGHRS and CDR2 YFSETQ. The CDR3 consists of 14 residues. CDR3 protein: CASSLWTGSTEAFF. The CDR3 nucleotides are TGCGCCAGCAGCTTGTGGACAGGGAGCACTGAAGCTTTCTTT.

The chain links TRBV5-1 to TRBJ2-7, with 8 bases that match TRBD2. CDR1 and CDR2 (germline): SGHRS, YFSETQ. J was trimmed by 3 bases and V by 4 bases; bases with no gene match: 15. This CDR3 region has 17 residues. The CDR3 coding sequence is TGCGCCAGCAGCCTCCCCCCTAGCGGGTCAACCCTCTACGAGCAGTACTTC. Amino acids: CASSLPPSGSTLYEQYF.

The V call is TRBV29-1, the J call TRBJ1-1, with D possibly matching TRBD1 (5 bases). The CDR3 extends over 13 amino acids. The germline V gene encodes CDR1 SQVTM and CDR2 ANQGSEA. V lost 4 bases, J lost 0 bases, and 9 bases lay in between. The CDR3 loop reads CSVGGTLNTEAFF. The CDR3 DNA reads as TGCAGCGTTGGCGGGACGCTGAACACTGAAGCTTTCTTT.

The gene calls are TRBV27 and TRBJ1-2; D may be TRBD1 (6 bases). Germline V CDR1 and CDR2: MNHEY, SMNVEV (reference sequence). The CDR3 has 17 residues. Between the trimmed V and J ends, which lost 7 bases and 3 bases, there was a span of 24 bases. Here the CDR3 reads CASTSILGGRRYYGYTF. The CDR3 coding sequence is TGTGCCAGCACCTCGATCCTCGGGGGGCGAAGGTACTATGGCTACACCTTC.

This clone has just one count. This rearrangement joins TRBV2 to TRBJ2-1; D remains unclear. Germline V lookup: CDR1 SNHLY, CDR2 FYNNEI. The V end was cut by 7 bases, the J end by 6 bases, with 7 bases between. This CDR3 region has 11 residues. In nucleotides, the CDR3 is TGTGCCAGCAACAATGCCAATGAGCAGTTCTTC. It specifies CASNNANEQFF.

This clone was recorded once. The chain is built from TRBV19 and TRBJ2-1; 11 bases are shared with TRBD2. The CDR3 is made up of 16 amino acids. Trimming removed 1 base from V and 12 bases from J; junction bases left unmatched: 11. CDR1 is LNHDA and CDR2 is SQIVND in the germline V gene (reference sequence). CDR3 protein: CASSIVASGRPRGQFF. The CDR3 DNA reads TGTGCCAGTAGTATAGTCGCTAGCGGGAGGCCCAGGGGGCAGTTCTTC.

This chain links TRBV10-3 with TRBJ2-5, with 11 bases fitting TRBD2. CDR1 and CDR2 from the germline V gene are ENHRY and SYGVKD. The J segment lost 2 bases and the V segment lost 9 bases, leaving 11 bases of the junction unmatched. The CDR3 extends over 16 amino acids. The CDR3 region has the DNA TGTGCCATAAGTAGACCGGGGACTAGCGGACAAGAGACCCAGTACTTC. Its translation: CAISRPGTSGQETQYF.

The rearrangement links TRBV28 to TRBJ2-4, with 9 nucleotides matching TRBD2. Trimming took 5 bases from V and 0 from J; bases not matched to a gene: 23. The germline gives CDR1 MDHEN, CDR2 SYDVKM. The CDR3 is 22 residues long. CDR3 sequence reads: CASSLPPLLRREGNLAKNIQYF. The CDR3, as DNA: TGTGCCAGCAGTCTACCCCCACTTTTGAGGCGGGAGGGGAATCTAGCCAAAAACATTCAGTACTTC.

The genes are TRBV27 and TRBJ2-7; D perhaps matches TRBD2 (6 bases). Germline-derived CDR1 and CDR2 are MNHEY and SMNVEV (reference sequence). V lost 10 bases, J lost 5 bases, and 18 bases lay in between. CDR3 length: 13 residues. The CDR3 region is CANTRGGRHEQYF. The CDR3 nucleotides are TGTGCCAACACTCGAGGAGGGAGGCACGAGCAGTACTTC.

The CDR3 sequence: CAISELTGGDGYTF. In DNA form, the CDR3 reads TGTGCCATCAGTGAGCTTACAGGGGGAGATGGCTACACCTTC. J is TRBJ1-2 and V is TRBV10-3; 8 positions match TRBD1. CDR1 is ENHRY and CDR2 is SYGVKD in the germline V gene. J lost 6 bases, V lost 2 bases, and 5 bases had no gene match. This CDR3 spans 14 amino acids.

The genes are TRBV15 and TRBJ1-3, with 7 bases identical to TRBD1. The V segment lost 0 bases and the J segment 1 base; nucleotides outside the gene matches: 3. The CDR3 covers 16 residues. CDR1 and CDR2 from the germline V gene are LNHNV and YYDKDF (reference sequence). The CDR3 DNA follows: TGTGCCACCAGCAGAGATCTACAGGGGTCTGGAAACACCATATATTTT. Residues: CATSRDLQGSGNTIYF.

The CDR3 here is CASSQAFPGTANTGELFF. The CDR3 bases are TGCGCCAGCAGCCAAGCTTTCCCCGGGACAGCGAACACCGGGGAGCTGTTTTTT. The V call is TRBV4-1, the J call TRBJ2-2, with TRBD1 matching over 7 bases. V was pared by 1 base and J by 0 bases, with 8 bases of the junction left unmatched. There are 18 residues in the CDR3. Germline CDR1 MGHRA, CDR2 YSYEKL.

The CDR3 spells CASSQDGQAVGEKLFF. CDR3 bases: TGTGCCAGCAGCCAAGATGGGCAGGCCGTAGGTGAAAAACTGTTTTTT. The chain links TRBV3-1 (or the pseudogene TRBV3-2) to TRBJ1-4; D unresolved. V shed 0 bases and J shed 7 bases, with 15 bases lying between them. This CDR3 comprises 16 residues. The germline gives CDR1 LGHDT, CDR2 YNNKEL (reference sequence).

This chain uses TRBV11-2 with TRBJ2-1; tentative D call: TRBD1 (5 bases). Germline loops: CDR1 SGHAT, CDR2 FQNNGV. This CDR3 spans 12 amino acids. V gave up 5 bases and J gave up 12 bases, with 14 bases separating them. This chain's CDR3 is CASSMQGTGQFF. DNA for the CDR3: TGTGCCAGCAGCATGCAGGGCACTGGGCAGTTCTTC. Looking up the rest from reference TRBV11-2 and TRBJ2-1 gives the full variable domain: EAGVAQSPRYKIIEKRQSVAFWCNPISGHATLYWYQQILGQGPKLLIQFQNNGVVDDSQLPKDRFSAERLKGVDSTLKIQPAKLEDSAVYLCASSMQGTGQFFGPGTRLTVL.

The rearrangement joins TRBV2 to TRBJ2-1, with 8 bases identical to TRBD2. The length of the CDR3 is 21 residues. Germline values: CDR1 SNHLY, CDR2 FYNNEI. J was trimmed by 0 bases and V by 2 bases; bases with no gene match: 18. This CDR3 is CASSERAGASGSSSSYNEQFF. The CDR3 DNA follows: TGTGCCAGCAGTGAAAGGGCAGGGGCAAGCGGGAGTTCTAGCTCCTACAATGAGCAGTTCTTC.

The rearrangement uses TRBV28 and TRBJ2-7, with TRBD2 matching over 10 bases. Germline V gene sequence: CDR1 MDHEN, CDR2 SYDVKM. The CDR3 runs to 15 residues. Trimming removed 2 bases from V and 3 bases from J; junction bases left unmatched: 4. In DNA, the CDR3 is TGTGCCAGCAGTTTACGGCTAGCGGGAGTCTACGAGCAGTACTTC. As protein: CASSLRLAGVYEQYF.

The chain joins TRBV5-1 to TRBJ2-3; D gene uncertain. Deletions cut 0 bases from V and 4 bases from J, with 3 bases between. The CDR3 has 12 residues. Germline CDR1 SGHRS, CDR2 YFSETQ. The CDR3 nucleotides read TGCGCCAGCAGCTTGGTCGCAGATACGCAGTATTTT. This codes for CASSLVADTQYF.

The chain links TRBV5-4 to TRBJ2-3; tentative D call: TRBD2 (7 bases). CDR3 size: 15 residues. Per the germline V gene, CDR1 is SGHNT and CDR2 is YYREEE (reference sequence). The V and J ends lost 4 bases and 2 bases respectively, with 14 bases between them. In nucleotides, the CDR3 is TGTGCCAGCAGCCCTGGGGAGGGGGTCACAGATACGCAGTATTTT. Translating it yields CASSPGEGVTDTQYF.

V is TRBV28 and J is TRBJ2-1; 10 bases align to TRBD2. This CDR3 spans 16 amino acids. J was trimmed by 9 bases and V by 5 bases; bases with no gene match: 13. The V gene's germline CDR1 is MDHEN and CDR2 SYDVKM. This chain's CDR3 is CASSLTLAGDPPEQFF. The CDR3, as DNA: TGTGCCAGCAGTCTCACTCTAGCGGGAGACCCCCCTGAGCAGTTCTTC.

The chain uses TRBV18 and TRBJ2-7; possible D gene TRBD1, 6 bases. Germline CDR1 KGHSH, CDR2 LQKENI. V lost 5 bases and J lost 3, with 14 bases in between. This CDR3 has 14 amino acids. CDR3 loop: CASSAQGQFYEQYF. DNA for the CDR3: TGTGCCAGCTCAGCGCAGGGACAATTCTACGAGCAGTACTTC.

The V and J genes are TRBV7-2 and TRBJ2-1; tentative D call: TRBD2 (5 bases). Trimming cost V 5 bases and J 16 bases, with 15 bases left between them. The CDR3 is made up of 11 amino acids. CDR1 is SGHTA and CDR2 is FQGNSA in the germline V gene. CDR3 in amino acids: CASSQRGGQFF. CDR3 bases: TGTGCCAGCAGCCAGCGAGGAGGTCAATTCTTC.

This sequence joins TRBV2 and TRBJ2-7; D gene ambiguous. The CDR3 consists of 14 residues. The germline CDR1 and CDR2 sequences are SNHLY and FYNNEI. The V end was cut by 6 bases, the J end by 1 base, with 13 bases between. The CDR3 protein is CASSFLTASYEQYF. In DNA, the CDR3 is TGTGCCAGCAGCTTTCTGACTGCTTCCTACGAGCAGTACTTC.

This chain connects TRBV9 to TRBJ2-1; TRBD2 matches 11 bases. With V trimmed by 3 bases and J by 4 bases, 3 bases remained unmatched. The CDR3 length is 15 residues. Germline V gene sequence: CDR1 SGDLS, CDR2 YYNGEE. The CDR3 spells CASSATSGAYNEQFF. The CDR3 DNA follows: TGTGCCAGCAGCGCGACTAGCGGGGCGTACAATGAGCAGTTCTTC.

This clone came up many times. The V gene is TRBV5-6, the J gene TRBJ2-2, with D possibly TRBD1 on 6 matching bases. Germline CDR1 SGHDT, CDR2 YYEEEE. V was clipped by 1 base and J by 1 base, with 11 bases between them. The CDR3 length is 16 residues. The CDR3: CASSLLRTVNTGELFF. CDR3 sequence (DNA): TGTGCCAGCAGCTTGTTAAGGACAGTGAACACCGGGGAGCTGTTTTTT.

The rearrangement joins TRBV4-1 to TRBJ2-3; the match to TRBD2 covers 7 bases. The CDR3 is made up of 16 amino acids. Germline loops: CDR1 MGHRA, CDR2 YSYEKL. Trimming at V came to 4 bases and at J to 5 bases, leaving 12 bases not matched to a gene. CDR3 DNA: TGCGCCAGCAGCCCCGGACTAGTGGGTGAGGAAGATACGCAGTATTTT. This gives the protein CASSPGLVGEEDTQYF.

This clone was detected once. J is TRBJ2-7 and V is TRBV5-1; perhaps TRBD2 as D (6 bases). The ends were cut back, 2 bases at V and 1 base at J, with 16 bases in the middle. The germline CDR1 and CDR2 sequences are SGHRS and YFSETQ. CDR3 length equals 16 residues. CDR3 nucleotide sequence: TGCGCCAGCAGCTTCTTGGCGGGCGGGAAATCCTACGAGCAGTACTTC. This translates into CASSFLAGGKSYEQYF.

The chain carries TRBV2 and TRBJ1-5; tentative D call: TRBD1 (6 bases). V dropped 5 bases and J dropped 1 base, with 12 bases sitting between them. The length of the CDR3 is 15 residues. Germline CDR1 SNHLY, CDR2 FYNNEI. CDR3 sequence (DNA): TGTGCCAGCAGTTTACAGGGAAGGAGCAATCAGCCCCAGCATTTT. Residues: CASSLQGRSNQPQHF.

The chain uses TRBV28 and TRBJ2-5, with 8 bases fitting TRBD1. The CDR3 covers 15 residues. Germline CDR1 is MDHEN and CDR2 is SYDVKM. V shed 4 bases and J 5 bases; nucleotides not matched to a gene: 9. The CDR3, as DNA: TGTGCCAGCAGTTGGGAGTACAGGGGGTCGGAGACCCAGTACTTC. Encoded protein: CASSWEYRGSETQYF.

The chain recombines TRBV9 with TRBJ1-1; D is unresolved. Trimming pared 0 bases from V and 3 bases from J, leaving 6 bases between. This CDR3 has 13 amino acids. Per the germline V gene, CDR1 is SGDLS and CDR2 is YYNGEE. DNA of the CDR3: TGTGCCAGCAGCGTAGACGGGGACACTGAAGCTTTCTTT. It translates to CASSVDGDTEAFF.

This chain connects TRBV9 to TRBJ1-1; 8 bases are a match to TRBD1. Germline V gene sequence: CDR1 SGDLS, CDR2 YYNGEE. J lost 5 bases, V lost 2 bases, and 2 bases had no gene match. The CDR3 length is 13 residues. For the CDR3, the DNA is TGTGCCAGCAGCGTGACAGGGGTGACTGAAGCTTTCTTT. This encodes CASSVTGVTEAFF.